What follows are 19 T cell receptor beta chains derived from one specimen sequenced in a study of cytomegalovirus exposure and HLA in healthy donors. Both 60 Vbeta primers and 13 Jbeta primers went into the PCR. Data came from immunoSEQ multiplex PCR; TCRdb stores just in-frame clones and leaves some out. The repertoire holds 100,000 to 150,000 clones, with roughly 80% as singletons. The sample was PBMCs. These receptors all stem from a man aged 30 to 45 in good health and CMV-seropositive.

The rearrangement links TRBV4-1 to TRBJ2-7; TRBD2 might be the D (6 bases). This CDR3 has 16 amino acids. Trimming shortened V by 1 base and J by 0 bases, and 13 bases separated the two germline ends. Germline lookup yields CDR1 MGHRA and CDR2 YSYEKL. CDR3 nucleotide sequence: TGCGCCAGCAGCCAAGGAGGTAGCGGTCTCTCCTACGAGCAGTACTTC. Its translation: CASSQGGSGLSYEQYF.

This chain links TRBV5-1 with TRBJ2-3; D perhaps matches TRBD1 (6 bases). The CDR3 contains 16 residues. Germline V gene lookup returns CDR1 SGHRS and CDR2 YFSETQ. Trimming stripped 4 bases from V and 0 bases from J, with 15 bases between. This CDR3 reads CASSILNRESTDTQYF. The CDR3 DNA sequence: TGCGCCAGCAGCATCCTAAACAGGGAAAGCACAGATACGCAGTATTTT.

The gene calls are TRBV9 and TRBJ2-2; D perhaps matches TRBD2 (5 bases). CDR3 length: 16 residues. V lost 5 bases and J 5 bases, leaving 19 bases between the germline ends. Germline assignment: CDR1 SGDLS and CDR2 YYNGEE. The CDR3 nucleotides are TGTGCCAGCAGTGCACCGGACTCCCCAACAACCGGGGAGCTGTTTTTT. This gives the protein CASSAPDSPTTGELFF.

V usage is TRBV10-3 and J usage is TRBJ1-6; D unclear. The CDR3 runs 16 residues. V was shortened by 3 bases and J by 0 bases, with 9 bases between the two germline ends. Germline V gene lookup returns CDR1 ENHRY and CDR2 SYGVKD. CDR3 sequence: CAISDGEYSYNSPLHF. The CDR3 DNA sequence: TGTGCCATCAGTGATGGAGAGTACTCCTATAATTCACCCCTCCACTTT.

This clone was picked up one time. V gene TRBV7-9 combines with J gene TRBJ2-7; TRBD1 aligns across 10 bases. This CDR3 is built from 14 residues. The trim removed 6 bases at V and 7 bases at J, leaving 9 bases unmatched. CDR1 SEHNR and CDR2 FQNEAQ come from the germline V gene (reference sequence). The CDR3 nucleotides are TGTGCCAGCAGTCGGACAGGGGGTATGAATGAGCAGTACTTC. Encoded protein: CASSRTGGMNEQYF.

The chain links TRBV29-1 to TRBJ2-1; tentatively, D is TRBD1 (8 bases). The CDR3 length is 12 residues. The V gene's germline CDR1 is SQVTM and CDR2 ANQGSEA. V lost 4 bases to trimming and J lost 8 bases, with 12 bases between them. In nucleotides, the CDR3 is TGCAGCGTTGGGACAGGGAGGGATGAGCAGTTCTTC. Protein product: CSVGTGRDEQFF.

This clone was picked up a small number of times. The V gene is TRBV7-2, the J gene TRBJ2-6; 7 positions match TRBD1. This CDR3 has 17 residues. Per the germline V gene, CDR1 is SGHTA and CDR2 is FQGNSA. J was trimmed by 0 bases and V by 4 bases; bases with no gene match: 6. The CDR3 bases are TGTGCCAGCAGCTCCCAGGGACAGTCCTCTGGGGCCAACGTCCTGACTTTC. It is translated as CASSSQGQSSGANVLTF.

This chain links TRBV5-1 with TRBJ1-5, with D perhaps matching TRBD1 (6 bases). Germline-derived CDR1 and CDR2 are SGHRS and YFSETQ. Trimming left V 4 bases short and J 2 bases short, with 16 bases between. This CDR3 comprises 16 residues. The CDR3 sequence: CASSRGGGGGNQPQHF. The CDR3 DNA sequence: TGCGCCAGCAGCCGGGGGGGCGGGGGTGGCAATCAGCCCCAGCATTTT.

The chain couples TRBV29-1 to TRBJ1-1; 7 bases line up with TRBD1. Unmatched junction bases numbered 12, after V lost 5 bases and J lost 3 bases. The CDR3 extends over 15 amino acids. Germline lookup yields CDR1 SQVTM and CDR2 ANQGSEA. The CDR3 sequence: CSVTPQGRSDTEAFF. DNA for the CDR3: TGCAGCGTTACTCCACAGGGGAGATCGGACACTGAAGCTTTCTTT.

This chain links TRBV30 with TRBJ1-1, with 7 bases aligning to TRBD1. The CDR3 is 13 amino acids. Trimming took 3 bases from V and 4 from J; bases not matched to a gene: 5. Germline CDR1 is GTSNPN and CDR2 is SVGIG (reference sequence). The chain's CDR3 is CAWRGQMSTEAFF. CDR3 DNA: TGTGCCTGGAGGGGACAGATGAGCACTGAAGCTTTCTTT.

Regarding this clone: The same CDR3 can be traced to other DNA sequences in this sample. CDR3 DNA sequence: TGTGCCAGCAGCCTTCGGGAGACCCAGTACTTC. It encodes CASSLRETQYF. The chain uses TRBV11-2 and TRBJ2-5; D is ambiguous. This CDR3 has 11 amino acids. The V end lost 5 bases, the J end lost 5 bases, and 6 bases lay between the germline ends. Germline loops: CDR1 SGHAT, CDR2 FQNNGV.

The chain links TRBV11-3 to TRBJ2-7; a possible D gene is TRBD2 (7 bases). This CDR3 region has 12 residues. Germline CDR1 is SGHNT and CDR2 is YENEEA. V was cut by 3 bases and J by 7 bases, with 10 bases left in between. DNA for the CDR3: TGTGCCAGCAGCTTGGGGAGGGGGGAGCAGTACTTC. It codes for CASSLGRGEQYF. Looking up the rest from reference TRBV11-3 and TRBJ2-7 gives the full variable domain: EAGVVQSPRYKIIEKKQPVAFWCNPISGHNTLYWYLQNLGQGPELLIRYENEEAVDDSQLPKDRFSAERLKGVDSTLKIQPAELGDSAVYLCASSLGRGEQYFGPGTRLTVT.

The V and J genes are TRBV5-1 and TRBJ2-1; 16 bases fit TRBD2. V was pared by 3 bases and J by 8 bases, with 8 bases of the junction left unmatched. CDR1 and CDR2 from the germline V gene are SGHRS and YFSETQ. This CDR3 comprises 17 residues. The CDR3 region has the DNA TGCGCCAGCAGCTGGGCAGGGACTAGCGGGGGGGCTGATGAGCAGTTCTTC. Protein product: CASSWAGTSGGADEQFF. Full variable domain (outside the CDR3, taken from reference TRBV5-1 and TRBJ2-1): KAGVTQTPRYLIKTRGQQVTLSCSPISGHRSVSWYQQTPGQGLQFLFEYFSETQRNKGNFPGRFSGRQFSNSRSEMNVSTLELGDSALYLCASSWAGTSGGADEQFFGPGTRLTVL.

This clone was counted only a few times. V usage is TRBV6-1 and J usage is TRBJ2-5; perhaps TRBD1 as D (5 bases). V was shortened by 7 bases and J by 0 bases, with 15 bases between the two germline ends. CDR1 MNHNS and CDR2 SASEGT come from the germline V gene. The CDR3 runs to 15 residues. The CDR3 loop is CASTEVGVYQETQYF. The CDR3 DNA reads TGTGCCAGCACCGAGGTAGGGGTGTACCAAGAGACCCAGTACTTC.

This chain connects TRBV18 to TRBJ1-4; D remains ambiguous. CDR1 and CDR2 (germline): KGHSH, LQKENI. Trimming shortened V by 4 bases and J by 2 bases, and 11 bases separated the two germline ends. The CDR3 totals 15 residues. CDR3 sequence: CASSRSGSTNEKLFF. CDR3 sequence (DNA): TGTGCCAGCTCACGGTCGGGTAGCACTAATGAAAAACTGTTTTTT. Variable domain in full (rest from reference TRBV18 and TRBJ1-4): NAGVMQNPRHLVRRRGQEARLRCSPMKGHSHVYWYRQLPEEGLKFMVYLQKENIIDESGMPKERFSAEFPKEGPSILRIQQVVRGDSAAYFCASSRSGSTNEKLFFGSGTQLSVL.

CDR3 in amino acids: CASSQVGGAIDTQYF. For the CDR3, the DNA is TGTGCCAGCAGCCAAGTTGGGGGGGCCATAGATACGCAGTATTTT. The chain combines TRBV14 with TRBJ2-3, with D possibly TRBD2 on 7 matching bases. Trimming took off 1 base at V and 5 bases at J, with 13 bases between the two ends. Looked up from germline, CDR1 is SGHDN and CDR2 is FVKESK. CDR3 size: 15 residues. The entire variable domain, with the rest obtained from reference TRBV14 and TRBJ2-3, is as follows: EAGVTQFPSHSVIEKGQTVTLRCDPISGHDNLYWYRRVMGKEIKFLLHFVKESKQDESGMPNNRFLAERTGGTYSTLKVQPAELEDSGVYFCASSQVGGAIDTQYFGPGTRLTVL.

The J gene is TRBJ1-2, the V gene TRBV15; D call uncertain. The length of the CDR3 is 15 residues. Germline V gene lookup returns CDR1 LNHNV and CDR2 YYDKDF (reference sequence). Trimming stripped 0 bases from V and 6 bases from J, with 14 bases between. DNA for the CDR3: TGTGCCACCAGCAGAGATTTGGGCCCAGAGAATGGCTACACCTTC. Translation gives CATSRDLGPENGYTF.

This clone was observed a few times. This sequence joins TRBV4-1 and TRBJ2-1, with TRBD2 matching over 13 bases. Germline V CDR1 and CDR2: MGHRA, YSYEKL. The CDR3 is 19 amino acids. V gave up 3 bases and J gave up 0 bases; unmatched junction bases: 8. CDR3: CASSQRTSGGLSSYNEQFF. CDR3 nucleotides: TGCGCCAGCAGCCAGAGGACTAGCGGGGGTCTAAGCTCCTACAATGAGCAGTTCTTC.

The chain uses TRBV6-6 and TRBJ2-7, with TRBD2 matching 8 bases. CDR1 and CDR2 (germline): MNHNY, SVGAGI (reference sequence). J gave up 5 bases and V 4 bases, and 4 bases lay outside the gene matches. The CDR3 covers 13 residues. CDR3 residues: CASSFSGGDEQYF. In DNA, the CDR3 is TGTGCCAGCAGTTTCTCGGGGGGGGACGAGCAGTACTTC.